Below are 8 T cell receptor beta chains sequenced from a single sample in a study of cytomegalovirus exposure and HLA in healthy donors. Researchers ran the PCR with 60 Vbeta and 13 Jbeta primers. Produced via immunoSEQ multiplex PCR; TCRdb's table is partial and in-frame only. The data hold around 160,000 clones, with approximately 80% observed a single time. The sample consisted of PBMCs. The receptors here all came from a woman younger than 35 in good health and CMV-seronegative.

The genes are TRBV28 and TRBJ1-5; TRBD1 matches at 7 bases. Germline V gene sequence: CDR1 MDHEN, CDR2 SYDVKM. J gave up 2 bases and V 2 bases, and 9 bases lay outside the gene matches. This CDR3 has 17 amino acids. CDR3 in DNA: TGTGCCAGCAGTTTAGAGTGGACAGGTGGGGGCAATCAGCCCCAGCATTTT. Its translation: CASSLEWTGGGNQPQHF.

A word on this clone: At one end, the junction sequence differs from germline, possibly due to a read error. CDR3: CASSDRDYSSEQYF. CDR3 nucleotide sequence: TGTGCCAGCAGCGACCGGGACTACTCCTCCGAGCAGTACTTC. V is TRBV5-4 and J is TRBJ2-7; 7 bases are shared with TRBD2. The CDR3 contains 14 residues. Germline CDR1 and CDR2: SGHNT and YYREEE (reference sequence).

The chain employs TRBV4-1 and TRBJ2-1; 10 nucleotides align to TRBD2. Germline V gene data show CDR1 as MGHRA and CDR2 as YSYEKL. The CDR3 length is 13 residues. V gave up 0 bases and J gave up 16 bases; unmatched junction bases: 6. CDR3 sequence: CASSQEERGGQFF. In DNA, the CDR3 is TGCGCCAGCAGCCAAGAAGAGCGGGGGGGCCAATTCTTC.

Points on this clone: An end of the junction differs from the germline gene, which may be a read error. The rearrangement uses TRBV7-7 and TRBJ1-1, with unresolved D. Germline V gene lookup returns CDR1 SSHAT and CDR2 FNYEAQ (reference sequence). The CDR3 has 13 residues. This CDR3 is CASSFSLNTEAFF. The CDR3 DNA reads TGTGCTAGCAGCTTTTCTTTGAACACTGAAGCTTTCTTT.

The chain links TRBV27 to TRBJ2-7; possibly TRBD1 for D (6 bases). The germline gives CDR1 MNHEY, CDR2 SMNVEV (reference sequence). The CDR3 runs 13 residues. Between the trimmed V and J ends, which lost 2 bases and 2 bases, there was a span of 7 bases. The CDR3 region is CASSLRDTYEQYF. In nucleotides, the CDR3 is TGTGCCAGCAGTTTAAGGGACACCTACGAGCAGTACTTC.

The CDR3 sequence: CASITGGSNQPQHF. CDR3 DNA sequence: TGTGCCAGCATAACAGGTGGTAGCAATCAGCCCCAGCATTTT. The chain recombines TRBV6-1 with TRBJ1-5, with D perhaps matching TRBD1 (5 bases). Germline CDR1 is MNHNS and CDR2 is SASEGT. Trimming removed 7 bases at V and 0 bases at J, with 10 bases between. This CDR3 contains 14 residues.

This chain links TRBV9 with TRBJ2-3; 7 nucleotides line up with TRBD2. CDR1 and CDR2 from the germline V gene are SGDLS and YYNGEE. After removal of 0 bases from V and 1 base from J, the junction contained 2 bases not matched to a gene. The CDR3 length is 15 residues. CDR3 sequence reads: CASSVGGGRTDTQYF. CDR3 nucleotides: TGTGCCAGCAGCGTAGGCGGGGGACGCACAGATACGCAGTATTTT.

V and J are TRBV10-3 and TRBJ2-5; TRBD2 matches 16 bases. Germline CDR1 ENHRY, CDR2 SYGVKD. This CDR3 has 18 residues. V trimming: 4 bases; J trimming: 6 bases; junction bases outside the gene matches: 11. CDR3 loop: CAISGEGTSGGAVKTQYF. For the CDR3, the DNA is TGTGCCATCAGTGGAGAAGGGACTAGCGGGGGGGCGGTGAAGACCCAGTACTTC.